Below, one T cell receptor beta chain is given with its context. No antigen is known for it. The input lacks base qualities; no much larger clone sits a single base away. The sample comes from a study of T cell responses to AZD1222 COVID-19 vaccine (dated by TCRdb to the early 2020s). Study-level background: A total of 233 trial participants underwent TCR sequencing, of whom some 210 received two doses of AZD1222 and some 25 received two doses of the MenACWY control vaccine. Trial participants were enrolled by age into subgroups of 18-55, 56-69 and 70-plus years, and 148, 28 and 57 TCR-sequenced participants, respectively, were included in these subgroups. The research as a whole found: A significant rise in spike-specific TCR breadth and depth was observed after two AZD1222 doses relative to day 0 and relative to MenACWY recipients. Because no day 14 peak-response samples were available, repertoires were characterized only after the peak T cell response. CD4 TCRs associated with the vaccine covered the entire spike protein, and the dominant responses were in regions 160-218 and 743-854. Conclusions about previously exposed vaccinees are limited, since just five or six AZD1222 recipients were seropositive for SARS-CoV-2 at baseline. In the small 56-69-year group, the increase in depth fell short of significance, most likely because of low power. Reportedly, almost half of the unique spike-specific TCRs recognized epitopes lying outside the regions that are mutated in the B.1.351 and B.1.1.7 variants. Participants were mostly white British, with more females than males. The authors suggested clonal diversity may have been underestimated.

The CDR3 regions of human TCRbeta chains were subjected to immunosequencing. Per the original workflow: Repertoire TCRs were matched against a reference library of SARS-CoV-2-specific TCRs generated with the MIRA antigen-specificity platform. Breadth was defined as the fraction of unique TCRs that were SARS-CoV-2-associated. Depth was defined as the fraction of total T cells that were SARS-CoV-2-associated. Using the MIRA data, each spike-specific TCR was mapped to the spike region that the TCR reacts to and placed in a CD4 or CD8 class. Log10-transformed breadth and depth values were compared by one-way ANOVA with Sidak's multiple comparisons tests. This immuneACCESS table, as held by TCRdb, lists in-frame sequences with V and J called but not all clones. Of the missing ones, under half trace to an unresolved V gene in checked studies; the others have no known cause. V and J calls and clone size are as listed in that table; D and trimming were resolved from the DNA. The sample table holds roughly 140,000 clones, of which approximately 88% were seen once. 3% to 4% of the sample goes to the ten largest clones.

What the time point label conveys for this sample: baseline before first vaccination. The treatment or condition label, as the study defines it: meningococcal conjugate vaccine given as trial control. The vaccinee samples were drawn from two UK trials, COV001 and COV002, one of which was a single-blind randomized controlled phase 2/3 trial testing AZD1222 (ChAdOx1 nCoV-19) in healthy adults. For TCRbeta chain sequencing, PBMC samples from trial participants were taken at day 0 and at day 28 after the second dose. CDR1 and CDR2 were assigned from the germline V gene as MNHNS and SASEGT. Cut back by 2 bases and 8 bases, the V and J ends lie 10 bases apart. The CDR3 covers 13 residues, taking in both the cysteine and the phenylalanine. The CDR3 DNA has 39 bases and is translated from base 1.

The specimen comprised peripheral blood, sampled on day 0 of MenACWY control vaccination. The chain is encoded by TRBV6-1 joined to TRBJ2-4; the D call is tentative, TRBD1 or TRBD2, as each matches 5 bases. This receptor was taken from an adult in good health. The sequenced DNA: TGTGCCAGCAGTGAACGGGACGAAGACATTCAGTACTTC. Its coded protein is CASSERDEDIQYF.